This T cell receptor (beta chain) was sequenced in a study of blood T cell repertoires in COVID-19. The wider study: COVID-19 samples from acute and convalescent phases originated in the United States, Italy and Spain. In each case, the material was cDNA or gDNA derived from T cells, B-cell-depleted T cells, or PBMCs.

Germline V gene lookup returns CDR1 SGHTS and CDR2 YDEGEE. There are 16 residues in the CDR3. V trimming: 4 bases; J trimming: 4 bases; junction bases outside the gene matches: 11. Assay: immunoSEQ multiplex PCR; the TCRdb copy retains only in-frame clones and omits some. In the table there are 84,000 or so clones, about four fifths of which are singletons. The clonotype comes from a woman older than 75 with acute or convalescent COVID-19. The chain carries TRBV5-8 and TRBJ2-5, with 9 nucleotides matching TRBD1. The sample consisted of peripheral blood. CDR3 in amino acids: CASSHPSGQGPETQYF. CDR3 nucleotide sequence: TGTGCCAGCAGCCACCCCTCAGGACAGGGGCCAGAGACCCAGTACTTC.